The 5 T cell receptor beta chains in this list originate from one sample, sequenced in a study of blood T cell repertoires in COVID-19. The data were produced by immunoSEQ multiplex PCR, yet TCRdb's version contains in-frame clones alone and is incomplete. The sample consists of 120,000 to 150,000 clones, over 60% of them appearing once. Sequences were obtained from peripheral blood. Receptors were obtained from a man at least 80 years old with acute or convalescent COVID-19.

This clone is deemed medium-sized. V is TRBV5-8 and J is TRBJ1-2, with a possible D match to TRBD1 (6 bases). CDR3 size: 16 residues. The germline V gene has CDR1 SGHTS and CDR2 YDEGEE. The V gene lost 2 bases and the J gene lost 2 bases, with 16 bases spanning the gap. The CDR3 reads CASSFAQGLGNYGYTF. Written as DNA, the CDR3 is TGTGCCAGCAGCTTCGCACAGGGTCTGGGGAACTATGGCTACACCTTC.

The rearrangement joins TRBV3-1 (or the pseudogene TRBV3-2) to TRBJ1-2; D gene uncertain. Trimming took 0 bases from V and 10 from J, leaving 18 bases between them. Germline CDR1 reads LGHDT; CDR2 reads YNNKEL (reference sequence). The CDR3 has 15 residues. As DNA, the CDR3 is TGTGCCAGCAGCCAAGAATACCGACAAGGAACGGTCTACACCTTC. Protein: CASSQEYRQGTVYTF.

CDR3 in amino acids: CASKGSVSQETQYF. The CDR3 DNA follows: TGTGCCAGCAAGGGGTCTGTAAGCCAAGAGACCCAGTACTTC. V is TRBV6-5 and J is TRBJ2-5; a weak D match, TRBD1 (5 bases). The CDR3 is made up of 14 amino acids. V was clipped by 7 bases and J by 1 base, with 13 bases between them. Germline lookup yields CDR1 MNHEY and CDR2 SVGAGI.

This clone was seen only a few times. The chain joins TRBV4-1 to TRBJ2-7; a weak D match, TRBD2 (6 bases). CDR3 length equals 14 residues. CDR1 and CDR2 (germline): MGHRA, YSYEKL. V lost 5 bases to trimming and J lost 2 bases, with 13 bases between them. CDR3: CASSGGLGAYEQYF. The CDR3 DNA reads TGCGCCAGCAGCGGGGGACTGGGGGCCTACGAGCAGTACTTC.

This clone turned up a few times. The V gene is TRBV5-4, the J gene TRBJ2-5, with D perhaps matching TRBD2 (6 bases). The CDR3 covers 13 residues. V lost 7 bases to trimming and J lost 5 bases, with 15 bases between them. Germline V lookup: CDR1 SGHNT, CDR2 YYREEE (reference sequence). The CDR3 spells CASSLTSDETQYF. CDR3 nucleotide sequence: TGTGCCAGCTCCCTGACTAGTGACGAGACCCAGTACTTC.